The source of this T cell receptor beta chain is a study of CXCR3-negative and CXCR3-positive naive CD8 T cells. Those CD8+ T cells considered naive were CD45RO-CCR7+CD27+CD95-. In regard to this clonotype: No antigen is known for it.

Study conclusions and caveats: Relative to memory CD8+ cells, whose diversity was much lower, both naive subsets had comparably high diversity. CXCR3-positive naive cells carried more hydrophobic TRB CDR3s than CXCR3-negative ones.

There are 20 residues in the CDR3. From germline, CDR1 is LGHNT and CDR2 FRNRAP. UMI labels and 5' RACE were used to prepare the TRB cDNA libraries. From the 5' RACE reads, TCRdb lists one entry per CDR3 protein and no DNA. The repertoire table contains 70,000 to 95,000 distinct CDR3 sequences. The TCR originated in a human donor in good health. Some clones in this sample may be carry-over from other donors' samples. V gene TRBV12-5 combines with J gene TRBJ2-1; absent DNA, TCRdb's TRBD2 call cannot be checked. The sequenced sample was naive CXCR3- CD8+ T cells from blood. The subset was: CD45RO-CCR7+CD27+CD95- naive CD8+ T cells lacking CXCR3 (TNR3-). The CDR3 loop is CAIGWPRICRTSGEYNEQFF. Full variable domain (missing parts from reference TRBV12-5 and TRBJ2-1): DARVTQTPRHKVTEMGQEVTMRCQPILGHNTVFWYRQTMMQGLELLAYFRNRAPLDDSGMPKDRFSAEMPDATLATLKIQPSEPRDSAVYFCAIGWPRICRTSGEYNEQFFGPGTRLTVL.